This T cell receptor beta chain was recovered during a study of T cell responses to AZD1222 COVID-19 vaccine. Remarks on this clone: Antigen unknown.

Trimming left V 0 bases short and J 0 bases short, with 9 bases between. The CDR3 totals 16 residues. Germline V CDR1 and CDR2: SGHTA, FQGNSA. Data came from immunoSEQ multiplex PCR; TCRdb stores just in-frame clones and leaves some out. Counted here are 150,000 to 200,000 clones, 70% to 90% occurring once; the ten biggest clones make up approximately 4%. Study observations and caveats: Spike-specific TCR breadth and depth rose after two AZD1222 doses.

The sequence derives from an adult who received the MenACWY meningococcal vaccine as a control. The rearrangement links TRBV7-2 to TRBJ1-5; no definite D call. Sequences were derived from peripheral blood, sampled 28 days after the second dose of the MenACWY control vaccine. The CDR3 here is CASSLARSHSNQPQHF. CDR3 bases: TGTGCCAGCAGCTTAGCGCGGTCACATAGCAATCAGCCCCAGCATTTT.